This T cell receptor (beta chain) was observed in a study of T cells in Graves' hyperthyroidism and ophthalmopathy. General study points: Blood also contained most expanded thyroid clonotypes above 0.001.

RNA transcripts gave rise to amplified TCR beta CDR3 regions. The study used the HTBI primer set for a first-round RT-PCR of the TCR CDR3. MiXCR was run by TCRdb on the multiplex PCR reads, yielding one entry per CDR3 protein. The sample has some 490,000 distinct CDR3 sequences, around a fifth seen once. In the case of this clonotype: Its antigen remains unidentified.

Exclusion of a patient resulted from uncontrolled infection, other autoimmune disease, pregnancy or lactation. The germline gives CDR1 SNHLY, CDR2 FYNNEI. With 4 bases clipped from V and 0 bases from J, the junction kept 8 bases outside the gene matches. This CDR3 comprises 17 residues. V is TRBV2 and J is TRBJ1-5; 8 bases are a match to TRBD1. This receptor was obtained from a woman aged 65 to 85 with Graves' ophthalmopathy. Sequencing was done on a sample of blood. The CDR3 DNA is TGTGCCAGCAGTGTCCAGGGGGCGGGGTATAGCAATCAGCCCCAGCATTTT. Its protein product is CASSVQGAGYSNQPQHF. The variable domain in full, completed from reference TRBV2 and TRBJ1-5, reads EPEVTQTPSHQVTQMGQEVILRCVPISNHLYFYWYRQILGQKVEFLVSFYNNEISEKSEIFDDQFSVERPDGSNFTLKIRSTKLEDSAMYFCASSVQGAGYSNQPQHFGDGTRLSIL.